A selection of T cell receptor beta chains follows, all from one sample in a study of cytomegalovirus exposure and HLA in healthy donors. Assay used: immunoSEQ multiplex PCR; TCRdb lists only in-frame clones, some missing. Here the sample spans roughly 120,000 clones, about 80% being singletons. Specimen: PBMCs. These receptors all stem from a man in his forties or fifties in good health and CMV-seronegative. The CDR3 runs from the conserved cysteine through the conserved F or W. The D gene is left open where the match is weak. Part of the rows lack a size; the others show once, few, many or a class for expanded clones.

j_call | clone_size | d_call | v_call | cdr3_nt | cdr3_aa
TRBJ2-7 | NA | TRBD2 | TRBV5-8 | TGTGCCAGCATCGCCGGGGGGTGGCGGAAATACGAGCAGTACTTC | CASIAGGWRKYEQYF
TRBJ1-6 | NA | TRBD1 | TRBV7-9 | TGTGCCAGCAGCTCGGGACAGCATTCACCCCTCCACTTT | CASSSGQHSPLHF
TRBJ2-7 | NA | TRBD1 | TRBV4-3 | TGCGCCAGCAGCCAAAGTACCGCCGTGACAGGGTACGAGCAGTACTTC | CASSQSTAVTGYEQYF
TRBJ2-3 | NA | NA | TRBV27 | TGTGCCAGCAGACGGGGTAGCACAGATACGCAGTATTTT | CASRRGSTDTQYF
TRBJ1-2 | NA | TRBD1 | TRBV27 | TGTGCCAGCTGTATCCGTCCGGGACAGACTAACTATGGCTACACCTTC | CASCIRPGQTNYGYTF
TRBJ2-5 | NA | TRBD1 | TRBV7-2 | TGTGCCAGCAGCTTCAATGGGCAGGGGGCTAAAGAGACCCAGTACTTC | CASSFNGQGAKETQYF
TRBJ2-6 | NA | NA | TRBV27 | TGTGCCAGCAGTTTGTCAGACTCTGGGGCCAACGCCCTGACTTTC | CASSLSDSGANALTF
TRBJ2-2 | NA | NA | TRBV6-5 | TGTGCCAGCAGCCCCGGGACGAACACCGGGGAGCTGTTTTTT | CASSPGTNTGELFF
TRBJ1-2 | NA | NA | TRBV4-1 | TGCGCCAGCAGCCAAGGCGAGATCCGGGGGGACTATGGCTACACCTTC | CASSQGEIRGDYGYTF
TRBJ2-3 | NA | NA | TRBV28 | TGTGCCAGCAGCCCTGACAGGTCCTCTCGGGTCACAGATACGCAGTATTTT | CASSPDRSSRVTDTQYF
TRBJ1-5 | NA | NA | TRBV20-1 | TGCAGTGCTTTGACAGATCAGCCCCAGCATTTT | CSALTDQPQHF
TRBJ2-3 | NA | NA | TRBV9 | TGTGCCAGCAGCCAGAATACAGATACGCAGTATTTT | CASSQNTDTQYF
TRBJ1-5 | NA | NA | TRBV6-5 | TGTGCCAGCAGTCCTACTAATCAGCCCCAGCATTTT | CASSPTNQPQHF
TRBJ2-7 | few | NA | TRBV9 | TGTGCCAGCAGCGTAGCGGGAGACTACGAAGGCTACGAGCAGTACTTC | CASSVAGDYEGYEQYF
TRBJ1-6 | NA | NA | TRBV5-1 | TGCGCCAGCAGCTTACAGGGTTATAATTCACCCCTCCACTTT | CASSLQGYNSPLHF
TRBJ2-7 | once | TRBD1 | TRBV4-3 | TGCGCCAGCAGCCAAGGGACAGGGGGGACCTACGAGCAGTACTTC | CASSQGTGGTYEQYF
TRBJ2-6 | NA | NA | TRBV7-9 | TGTGCCAGCAGCCCCCCGAGGGGGGCCAACGTCCTGACTTTC | CASSPPRGANVLTF
TRBJ1-3 | NA | NA | TRBV6-5 | TGTGCCAGCAGACGGGACACTGGAAACACCATATATTTT | CASRRDTGNTIYF
TRBJ2-7 | NA | TRBD2 | TRBV7-9 | TGTGCCAGCAGCCGTATTACTAGCGGGATCTCCTACGAGCAGTACTTC | CASSRITSGISYEQYF
TRBJ1-1 | NA | NA | TRBV27 | TGTGCCAGCAGATCCGGCGGGGGGCGCACTGAAGCTTTCTTT | CASRSGGGRTEAFF
TRBJ1-2 | few | NA | TRBV28 | TGTGCCAGCGGACAGTTATATGGCTACACCTTC | CASGQLYGYTF
TRBJ1-1 | NA | NA | TRBV13 | TGTGCCAGCAGCTTAGGCCCTAAAACAGGCACTGAAGCTTTCTTT | CASSLGPKTGTEAFF
TRBJ2-2 | NA | NA | TRBV2 | TGTGCCAGCAATCGGGCCGGGGAGCTGTTTTTT | CASNRAGELFF
TRBJ2-7 | NA | TRBD1 | TRBV25-1 | TGTGCCAGCAGCCACGGACAGGGGAGACCCTACGAGCAGTACTTC | CASSHGQGRPYEQYF
TRBJ2-2 | NA | NA | TRBV28 | TGTGCCAGCAGAGCCACCGGGGAGCTGTTTTTT | CASRATGELFF
TRBJ1-4 | NA | NA | TRBV2 | TGTGCCAGCAGAACAGGGACGGCTCAGTGGGCTAATGAAAAACTGTTTTTT | CASRTGTAQWANEKLFF
TRBJ1-6 | NA | NA | TRBV28 | TGTGCCAGCACGGGTTCGGGATCACCCCTCCACTTT | CASTGSGSPLHF
TRBJ2-3 | NA | NA | TRBV9 | TGTGCCAGCAGCGCAGGAAAACAGGGAACCACAGATACGCAGTATTTT | CASSAGKQGTTDTQYF
TRBJ1-2 | few | NA | TRBV7-2 | TGTGCCAGCAGCGCAAATAGACAGAATGGCTACACCTTC | CASSANRQNGYTF
TRBJ2-5 | NA | NA | TRBV2 | TGTGCCAGCAGTGGACAGAGAGTTCAAGAGACCCAGTACTTC | CASSGQRVQETQYF
TRBJ1-2 | once | TRBD1 | TRBV7-2 | TGTGCCAGCAGCTTAGTCCGATACAGGGGGCCCTCCCTTTATGGCTACACCTTC | CASSLVRYRGPSLYGYTF
TRBJ2-5 | NA | TRBD1 | TRBV6-4 | TGTGCCAGATACAGGGGCCTGGAGACCCAGTACTTC | CARYRGLETQYF
TRBJ2-1 | NA | NA | TRBV5-8 | TGTGCCAGCAGGAGGGAATACAATGAGCAGTTCTTC | CASRREYNEQFF
TRBJ2-6 | NA | NA | TRBV18 | TGTGCCAGCTCTCAGGCCCTTTCTGGGGCCAACGTCCTGACTTTC | CASSQALSGANVLTF
TRBJ2-1 | NA | NA | TRBV6-5 | TGTGCCAGCACGGACACCTCCTACAATGAGCAGTTCTTC | CASTDTSYNEQFF
TRBJ1-1 | NA | NA | TRBV19 | TGTGCCAGTAGTATCCGACAAGGCATCCTTGAAGCTTTCTTT | CASSIRQGILEAFF
TRBJ2-4 | NA | TRBD1 | TRBV28 | TGTGCCAGCAGTGTCATACAGGGGGCTGCCAAAAACATTCAGTACTTC | CASSVIQGAAKNIQYF
TRBJ2-4 | NA | NA | TRBV2 | TGTGCCAGTACAGGGAGGGGGGACATTCAGTACTTC | CASTGRGDIQYF
TRBJ1-3 | NA | TRBD1 | TRBV10-3 | TGTGCCATCAGTGAAACAGGGGGGATCTCTGGAAACACCATATATTTT | CAISETGGISGNTIYF
TRBJ2-3 | NA | NA | TRBV7-6 | TGTGCCAGCAGCTTAGTTACCCGCGCAGATACGCAGTATTTT | CASSLVTRADTQYF
TRBJ1-2 | NA | NA | TRBV6-5 | TGTGCCAGCAGTTACTCAGGACAAGGGCCCGGCTACACCTTC | CASSYSGQGPGYTF
TRBJ2-7 | NA | TRBD1 | TRBV28 | TGTGCCAGCAGTTTTCGGGGGACAGGGGTGGGCGAGCAGTACTTC | CASSFRGTGVGEQYF
TRBJ1-6 | NA | NA | TRBV6-5 | TGTGCCAGCAGTTACTCTACCAGCTCCTATAATTCACCCCTCCACTTT | CASSYSTSSYNSPLHF
TRBJ2-7 | NA | TRBD1 | TRBV19 | TGTGCCAGTAGTACCCGGGACAGGGGTTCTATCTACGAGCAGTACTTC | CASSTRDRGSIYEQYF
TRBJ1-4 | NA | TRBD1 | TRBV7-9 | TGTGCCAGCAGCCTCGGACAGGGAGTTAATGAAAAACTGTTTTTT | CASSLGQGVNEKLFF
TRBJ1-5 | NA | NA | TRBV19 | TGTGCCAGTACCCCGGGCGGGGGATATAGCAATCAGCCCCAGCATTTT | CASTPGGGYSNQPQHF
TRBJ2-7 | once | TRBD2 | TRBV7-2 | TGTGCCAGCAGCTTAGCGGGCGCTAGCGGGGGCGGGGGGCGGAACGAGCAGTACTTC | CASSLAGASGGGGRNEQYF
TRBJ2-7 | NA | NA | TRBV7-9 | TGTGCCAGCAGCTTGTCTCTGGGTCCTCGGGGGTTGGAGCAGTACTTC | CASSLSLGPRGLEQYF
TRBJ2-7 | NA | TRBD1 | TRBV10-3 | TGTGCCATCAGCGGGACAGCCAACTACGAGCAGTACTTC | CAISGTANYEQYF
TRBJ1-1 | NA | TRBD1 | TRBV6-1 | TGTGCCAGCAGTTTGACAGGGTTGGACACTGAAGCTTTCTTT | CASSLTGLDTEAFF
TRBJ1-1 | NA | NA | TRBV27 | TGTGCCAGCAGTTCCCCAACCAGATACACTGAAGCTTTCTTT | CASSSPTRYTEAFF
TRBJ2-7 | few | TRBD1 | TRBV2 | TGTGCCAGCAGTGATTGGACAGGGTCCTACGAGCAGTACTTC | CASSDWTGSYEQYF
TRBJ2-2 | few | TRBD1 | TRBV7-3 | TGTGCCAGCAGCCCCGGACAGGGATTGGGGAAGACCGGGGAGCTGTTTTTT | CASSPGQGLGKTGELFF